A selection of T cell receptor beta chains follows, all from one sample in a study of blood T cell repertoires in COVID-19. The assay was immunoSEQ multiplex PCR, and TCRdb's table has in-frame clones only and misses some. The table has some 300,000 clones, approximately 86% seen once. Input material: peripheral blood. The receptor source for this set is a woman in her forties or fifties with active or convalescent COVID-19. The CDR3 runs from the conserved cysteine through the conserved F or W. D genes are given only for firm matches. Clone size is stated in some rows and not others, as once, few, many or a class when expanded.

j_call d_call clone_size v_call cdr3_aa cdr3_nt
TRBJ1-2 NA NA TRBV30 CAWSEGVNYGYTF TGTGCCTGGAGCGAGGGGGTTAACTATGGCTACACCTTC
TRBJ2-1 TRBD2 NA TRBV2 CASSELAGVSYNEQFF TGTGCCAGCAGTGAGCTAGCGGGGGTCTCCTACAATGAGCAGTTCTTC
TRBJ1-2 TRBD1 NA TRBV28 CASSSQGNYGYTF TGTGCCAGCAGTTCACAGGGGAACTATGGCTACACCTTC
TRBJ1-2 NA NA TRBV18 CASSPSTDVNYGYTF TGTGCCAGCTCACCATCGACAGACGTTAACTATGGCTACACCTTC
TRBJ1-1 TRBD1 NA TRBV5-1 CASSFSAGQGRNTEAFF TGCGCCAGCAGCTTCTCGGCAGGACAGGGGAGGAACACTGAAGCTTTCTTT
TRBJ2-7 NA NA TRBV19 CASSMSTSPGIGFLYEQYF TGTGCCAGTAGTATGTCCACCTCTCCGGGTATCGGGTTTCTATACGAGCAGTACTTC
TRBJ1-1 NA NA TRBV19 CASSIRGRNTEAFF TGTGCCAGTAGTATTAGGGGAAGGAACACTGAAGCTTTCTTT
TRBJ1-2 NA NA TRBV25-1 CASSDRAIDYGYTF TGTGCCAGCAGTGACAGGGCGATTGACTATGGCTACACCTTC
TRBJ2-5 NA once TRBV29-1 CSVARDQETQYF TGCAGCGTTGCCAGGGATCAAGAGACCCAGTACTTC
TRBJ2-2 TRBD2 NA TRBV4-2 CASSQVRTSGTRAGELFF TGTGCCAGCAGCCAAGTCCGGACTAGCGGGACTCGGGCCGGGGAGCTGTTTTTT
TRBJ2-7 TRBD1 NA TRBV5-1 CASSFRQGAYEQYF TGCGCCAGCAGCTTTAGACAGGGAGCCTACGAGCAGTACTTC
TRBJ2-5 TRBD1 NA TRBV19 CASSIGGQIQETQYF TGTGCCAGTAGTATAGGGGGACAGATTCAAGAGACCCAGTACTTC
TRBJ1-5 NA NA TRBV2 CASSVWANQPQHF TGTGCCAGCAGTGTTTGGGCAAATCAGCCCCAGCATTTT
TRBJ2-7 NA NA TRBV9 CASSVGGANYEQYF TGTGCCAGCAGCGTAGGCGGGGCCAACTACGAGCAGTACTTC
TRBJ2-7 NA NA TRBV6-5 CASSYSSVGAENEQYF TGTGCCAGCAGTTACTCTTCGGTAGGGGCTGAAAACGAGCAGTACTTC
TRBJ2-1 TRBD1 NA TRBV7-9 CASRTDRRRWEQFF TGTGCCAGCAGGACGGACAGGAGAAGGTGGGAGCAGTTCTTC
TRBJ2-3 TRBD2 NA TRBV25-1 CASSNGGRVADTQYF TGTGCCAGCAGTAATGGCGGGAGGGTAGCAGATACGCAGTATTTT
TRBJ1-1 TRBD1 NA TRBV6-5 CASSYSPGGLGTEAFF TGTGCCAGCAGTTACTCCCCAGGGGGCTTGGGCACTGAAGCTTTCTTT
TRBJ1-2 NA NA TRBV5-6 CASSLVGLTNNYGYTF TGTGCCAGCAGCTTGGTGGGACTGACTAATAACTATGGCTACACCTTC
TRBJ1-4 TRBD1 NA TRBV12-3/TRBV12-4 CASSLDRAEKLFF TGTGCCAGCAGTTTGGACAGGGCTGAAAAACTGTTTTTT
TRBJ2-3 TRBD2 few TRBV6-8 CASSETTSGRLFTLTDTQYF TGTGCCAGCAGTGAGACGACTAGCGGGAGGCTATTTACCCTCACAGATACGCAGTATTTT
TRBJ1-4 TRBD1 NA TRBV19 CASSPGQGVKLFF TGTGCCAGTAGCCCGGGACAGGGCGTGAAACTGTTTTTT
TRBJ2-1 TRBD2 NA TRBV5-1 CASKERDLSYNEQFF TGCGCCAGCAAGGAGCGGGACCTCTCCTACAATGAGCAGTTCTTC
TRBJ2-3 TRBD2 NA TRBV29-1 CSVWGGGDTQYF TGCAGCGTCTGGGGGGGAGGAGATACGCAGTATTTT
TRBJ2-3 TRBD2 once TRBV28 CASSFSGAGGTQYF TGTGCCAGCAGTTTTAGCGGGGCGGGAGGTACGCAGTATTTT
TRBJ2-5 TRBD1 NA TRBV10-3 CAILDDRGNQETQYF TGTGCCATCCTGGATGACAGGGGAAATCAAGAGACCCAGTACTTC
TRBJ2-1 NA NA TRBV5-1 CASRTLGMDNEQFF TGCGCCAGCCGAACCCTAGGAATGGACAATGAGCAGTTCTTC
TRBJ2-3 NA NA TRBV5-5 CASSPLGASTDTQYF TGTGCCAGCAGCCCCCTGGGCGCTAGCACAGATACGCAGTATTTT
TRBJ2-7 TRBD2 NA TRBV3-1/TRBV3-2 CASSQGLAGADEQYF TGTGCCAGCAGCCAGGGACTAGCGGGAGCAGACGAGCAGTACTTC
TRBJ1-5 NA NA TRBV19 CASSPSGGTQHF TGTGCCAGTAGCCCCTCCGGGGGGACCCAGCATTTT
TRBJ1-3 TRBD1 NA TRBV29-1 CSADTGGAGNTIYF TGCAGCGCCGACACAGGGGGAGCTGGAAACACCATATATTTT
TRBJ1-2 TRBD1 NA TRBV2 CASSVLGQGVQGYTF TGTGCCAGCAGTGTTTTGGGACAGGGGGTTCAGGGCTACACCTTC
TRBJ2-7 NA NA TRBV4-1 CASSLLGDISGRYEQYF TGCGCCAGCAGCCTTCTCGGGGACATCTCAGGGAGATACGAGCAGTACTTC
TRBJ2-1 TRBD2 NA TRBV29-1 CSVVGALVAGYNEQFF TGCAGCGTTGTGGGGGCCCTGGTAGCGGGGTACAATGAGCAGTTCTTC
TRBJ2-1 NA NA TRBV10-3 CAISAGPRGLLDDEQFF TGTGCCATCAGTGCGGGCCCGAGGGGACTCTTGGACGATGAGCAGTTCTTC
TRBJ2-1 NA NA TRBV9 CASSVEAGSYNEQFF TGTGCCAGCAGCGTAGAGGCAGGCTCCTACAATGAGCAGTTCTTC
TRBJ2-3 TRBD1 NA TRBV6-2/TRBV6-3 CASSSPVIFRDRDTDTQYF TGTGCCAGCAGTTCTCCCGTGATCTTCCGGGACAGAGACACAGATACGCAGTATTTT
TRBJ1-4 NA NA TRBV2 CASRPQGLGVEKLFF TGTGCCAGCAGGCCTCAGGGGCTAGGCGTTGAAAAACTGTTTTTT
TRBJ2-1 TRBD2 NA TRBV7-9 CASARLAGGGEQFF TGTGCCAGCGCCCGACTAGCGGGAGGGGGTGAGCAGTTCTTC
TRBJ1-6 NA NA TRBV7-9 CASSFAGDSPLHF TGTGCCAGCAGCTTTGCGGGAGACTCACCCCTCCACTTT
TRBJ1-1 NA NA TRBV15 CATSRDQGSEAFF TGTGCCACCAGCAGAGATCAGGGTTCTGAAGCTTTCTTT